The TCR beta chain described here comes from a study of beta chain features in type 1 diabetes. Study summary: Healthy donors and patients had similar age, gender and cell yields. General study points: The study found moderately but significantly shorter TCRB CDR3s in all four CD4+ subsets of Type 1 diabetes patients. The influence of HLA type on TCRB rearrangement stayed undetermined. The study found that naive, central memory and Treg TCRB repertoires appeared more similar in patients than in healthy donors.

Of note for this clone: Its specificity is not known.

The investigators reverse transcribed all of the isolated RNA, so they sequenced expressed TCRB transcripts. TCRdb keeps only in-frame clones here, not all; method: immunoSEQ multiplex PCR. The data contain about 120,000 clones, 15% to 20% of them singletons. The germline V gene encodes CDR1 MNHEY and CDR2 SVGAGI. The CDR3 has 14 residues. This receptor was taken from a man aged 18 to 30 with type 1 diabetes. Specimen: central memory CD4+ T cells from blood. The chain carries TRBV6-5 and TRBJ2-5; 7 nucleotides agree with TRBD1. The tail of the sequence fits TRBJ2-7 better, so the J call may be wrong. The CDR3, as DNA: TGTGCCAGCAGGACAGGGACCCCCATCCCCGAGCAGTACTTC. Translated: CASRTGTPIPEQYF.